This TCR beta chain was identified during a study of cytomegalovirus exposure and HLA in healthy donors. The germline gives CDR1 LGHNA, CDR2 YNFKEQ. The CDR3 length is 14 residues. The V gene lost 0 bases and the J gene lost 8 bases, with 10 bases spanning the gap. PCR employed 60 Vbeta and 13 Jbeta primers. This table comes from immunoSEQ multiplex PCR, and its TCRdb copy is limited to in-frame clones, with some not included. Here the sample spans about 210,000 clones, about 79% being singletons. V and J are TRBV4-2 and TRBJ1-4; tentative D call: TRBD1 (5 bases). The sequence was collected from a male donor in good health and CMV-seronegative. Sequencing input: PBMCs. CDR3 DNA: TGTGCCAGCAGCCAAGATCCGACAGCAGAAAAACTGTTTTTT. Protein product: CASSQDPTAEKLFF.